The next 11 T cell receptor beta chains were all read from a single sample in a study of OX40 agonist ivuxolimab in advanced cancers. The assay was immunoSEQ multiplex PCR, and TCRdb's table has in-frame clones only and misses some. The sample records more than 65,000 clones, approximately 84% being singletons. The source material was CD4+ or CD8+ T cells sorted from blood, sampled in a trial of the OX40 agonist ivuxolimab. The source is an adult with an advanced solid tumor such as melanoma, head and neck, liver or kidney cancer.

V usage is TRBV6-1 and J usage is TRBJ2-5, with 7 bases identical to TRBD1. Per germline, CDR1 MNHNS and CDR2 SASEGT. V was clipped by 1 base and J by 5 bases; unmatched bases: 4. The CDR3 sequence is 14 residues long. The CDR3 DNA reads as TGTGCCAGCAGTGAAGACAGGGGTTGGGAGACCCAGTACTTC. As protein: CASSEDRGWETQYF.

This clone occurred once. This chain links TRBV5-6 with TRBJ1-1, with TRBD1 as a possible D gene (6 bases). Trimming stripped 2 bases from V and 5 bases from J, with 13 bases between. CDR1 and CDR2 from the germline V gene are SGHDT and YYEEEE. This CDR3 has 14 residues. DNA of the CDR3: TGTGCCAGCAGCTTTCGGGGGGCGGAAACTGAAGCTTTCTTT. Translating it yields CASSFRGAETEAFF.

The J gene is TRBJ2-3, the V gene TRBV5-5; 8 bases are shared with TRBD1. CDR1 SGHKS and CDR2 YYEKEE come from the germline V gene (reference sequence). CDR3 length: 14 residues. V lost 3 bases to trimming and J lost 4 bases; unmatched junction nucleotides: 4. The CDR3 region has the DNA TGTGCCAGCAGCTCTTTACAGGGGGCAGATACGCAGTATTTT. This translates into CASSSLQGADTQYF.

The J gene is TRBJ2-7, the V gene TRBV21-1; TRBD2, the D gene given by the table, was not confirmed from the DNA. TRBV21-1 is noted as a pseudogene. This CDR3 is 18 amino acids long. The CDR3: CASSKVPDAARYSYEQYF. DNA for the CDR3: TGTGCCAGCAGCAAAGTCCCCGACGCGGCGCGCTACTCCTACGAGCAGTACTTC.

The chain recombines TRBV19 with TRBJ2-5; weak D call: TRBD2 (6 bases). Germline assignment: CDR1 LNHDA and CDR2 SQIVND (reference sequence). The CDR3 covers 15 residues. The germline V and J ends were trimmed by 6 bases and 2 bases, with 16 bases remaining between them. The CDR3, as DNA: TGTGCCAGTAGCGGCCGGACGGGAGCTCAAGAGACCCAGTACTTC. It is translated as CASSGRTGAQETQYF.

In DNA form, the CDR3 reads TGTGCCAGCTCACCAGGTCTAGCGGGGTCCTACAATGAGCAGTTCTTC. Its translation: CASSPGLAGSYNEQFF. V usage is TRBV18 and J usage is TRBJ2-1, with TRBD2 matching 9 bases. This CDR3 comprises 16 residues. The junction had 3 bases not matched to a gene; V was cut back by 2 bases and J by 1 base. The germline V gene encodes CDR1 KGHSH and CDR2 LQKENI.

The gene calls are TRBV28 and TRBJ2-7, with D unclear. The V end lost 7 bases, the J end lost 2 bases, and 15 bases lay between the germline ends. The CDR3 runs to 14 residues. The germline gives CDR1 MDHEN, CDR2 SYDVKM. In nucleotides, the CDR3 is TGTGCCAGCAACTTCCCCCGCCCTCCCTACGAGCAGTACTTC. Translated: CASNFPRPPYEQYF.

The chain links TRBV25-1 to TRBJ2-5; 8 bases agree with TRBD1. The closer fit of TRBJ2-7 to the DNA end suggests the J call may be wrong. Germline values: CDR1 MGHDK, CDR2 SYGVNS. The length of the CDR3 is 15 residues. CDR3 DNA: TGTGCCAGCAGGGGAGTAAGGGACAGGCATTACGAGCAGTACTTC. It translates to CASRGVRDRHYEQYF.

V and J are TRBV25-1 and TRBJ1-2, with no clear D. There are 14 residues in the CDR3. V was shortened by 2 bases and J by 0 bases, with 7 bases between the two germline ends. The germline CDR1 and CDR2 sequences are MGHDK and SYGVNS. CDR3 region: CASSEPTTNYGYTF. The CDR3 bases are TGTGCCAGCAGTGAACCCACAACTAACTATGGCTACACCTTC.

This clone turned up a few times. This sequence joins TRBV7-2 and TRBJ2-1; 9 bases match TRBD2. The trim removed 7 bases at V and 9 bases at J, leaving 7 bases unmatched. CDR3 size: 13 residues. Per germline, CDR1 SGHTA and CDR2 FQGNSA. Written as DNA, the CDR3 is TGTGCCAGCACTAGCGGGATTTACGGTGAGCAGTTCTTC. It specifies CASTSGIYGEQFF. Filled out from reference TRBV7-2 and TRBJ2-1, the complete variable domain reads GAGVSQSPSNKVTEKGKDVELRCDPISGHTALYWYRQSLGQGLEFLIYFQGNSAPDKSGLPSDRFSAERTGGSVSTLTIQRTQQEDSAVYLCASTSGIYGEQFFGPGTRLTVL.

The chain recombines TRBV29-1 with TRBJ2-3; possible D gene TRBD2, 5 bases. Between the trimmed V and J ends, which lost 4 bases and 4 bases, there was a span of 9 bases. Germline-derived CDR1 and CDR2 are SQVTM and ANQGSEA. The CDR3 runs 12 residues. In DNA form, the CDR3 reads TGCAGCGTTGGCGGGTTGTCAGATACGCAGTATTTT. It is translated as CSVGGLSDTQYF.